This T cell receptor (beta chain) was found in a study of OX40 agonist ivuxolimab in advanced cancers. Study information: Ivuxolimab is a fully human IgG2 antibody that activates OX40 (CD134).

The germline gives CDR1 SEHNR, CDR2 FQNEAQ (reference sequence). This CDR3 has 15 amino acids. Trimming left V 5 bases short and J 0 bases short, with 11 bases between. Broader study findings: Some patients who did not respond also had low normalized T-cell clonal expansion. CD4+ T cells averaged fewer expanded clones than CD8+ T cells.

As for this clone: The antigen is unknown.

Only in-frame clones appear in the TCRdb table, and some are missing; sequencing was by immunoSEQ multiplex PCR. The sample has more than 65,000 clones, about 80% seen once. This TCR was sampled from an adult with an advanced solid tumor such as melanoma, head and neck, liver or kidney cancer. The chain joins TRBV7-9 to TRBJ2-1; D not resolved. This specimen was CD4+ or CD8+ T cells sorted from blood, taken in a trial of the OX40 agonist ivuxolimab. The DNA of the CDR3 is TGTGCCAGCAGCCCACGGAGCCTCTCCTACAATGAGCAGTTCTTC. It specifies CASSPRSLSYNEQFF.